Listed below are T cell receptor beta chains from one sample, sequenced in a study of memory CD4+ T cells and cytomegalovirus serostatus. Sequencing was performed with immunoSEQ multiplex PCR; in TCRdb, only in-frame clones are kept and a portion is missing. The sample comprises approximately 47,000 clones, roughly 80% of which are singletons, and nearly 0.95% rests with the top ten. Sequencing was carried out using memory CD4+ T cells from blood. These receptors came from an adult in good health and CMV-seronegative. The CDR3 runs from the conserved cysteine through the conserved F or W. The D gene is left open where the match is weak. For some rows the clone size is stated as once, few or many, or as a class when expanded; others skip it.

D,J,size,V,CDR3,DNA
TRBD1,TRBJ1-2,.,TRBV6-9,CASSSIQGARGYTF,TGTGCCAGCAGTTCGATCCAGGGGGCGCGGGGCTACACCTTC
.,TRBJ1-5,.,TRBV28,CASSSWDLGRRNQPQHF,TGTGCCAGCAGTTCTTGGGACCTTGGGCGCCGAAATCAGCCCCAGCATTTT
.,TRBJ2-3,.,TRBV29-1,CSVEVGRRGFTDTQYF,TGCAGCGTTGAAGTAGGTCGTCGGGGGTTCACAGATACGCAGTATTTT
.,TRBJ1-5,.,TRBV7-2,CASSLAPGNQPQHF,TGTGCCAGCAGCTTAGCTCCAGGGAATCAGCCCCAGCATTTT
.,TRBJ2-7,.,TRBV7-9,CASSLADRIHEQYF,TGTGCCAGCAGCTTGGCGGACAGAATCCACGAGCAGTACTTC
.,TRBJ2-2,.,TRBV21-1,CARHLIAGELFF,TGTGCCCGGCATCTAATTGCCGGGGAGCTGTTTTTT
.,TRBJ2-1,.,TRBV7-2,CASSLVAGLGGHNEQFF,TGTGCCAGCAGCTTAGTGGCGGGCCTCGGAGGCCACAATGAGCAGTTCTTC
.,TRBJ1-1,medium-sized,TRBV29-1,CSARGEGKAFF,TGCAGCGCCCGGGGAGAGGGGAAAGCTTTCTTT
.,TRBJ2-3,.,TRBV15,CATSRDRFTDTQYF,TGTGCCACCAGTCGAGACAGGTTCACAGATACGCAGTATTTT
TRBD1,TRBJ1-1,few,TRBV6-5,CAIRDSRSERAFF,TGTGCCATCCGGGACAGCCGCTCCGAGAGAGCTTTCTTT
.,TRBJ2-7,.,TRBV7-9,CASSFRNYEQYF,TGTGCCAGCAGCTTCCGCAACTACGAGCAGTACTTC
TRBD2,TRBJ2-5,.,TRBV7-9,CASSPGLAGQIQYF,TGTGCCAGCAGCCCGGGACTAGCGGGACAGATCCAGTACTTC
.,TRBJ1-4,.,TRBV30,CAWGENEKLFF,TGTGCCTGGGGGGAGAATGAAAAACTGTTTTTT
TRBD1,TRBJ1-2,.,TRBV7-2,CASSYLRDSSYYTF,TGTGCCAGCAGCTACCTCCGGGACAGCAGCTACTACACCTTC
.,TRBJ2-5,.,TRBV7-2,CASRGWELRETQYF,TGTGCCAGCAGAGGGTGGGAGCTCCGGGAGACCCAGTACTTC
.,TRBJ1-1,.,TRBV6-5,CASSFRRTTEAFF,TGTGCCAGCAGTTTTAGGCGGACCACTGAAGCTTTCTTT
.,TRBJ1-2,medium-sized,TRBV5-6,CASSLTGLNYGYTF,TGTGCCAGCAGCTTAACAGGATTGAACTATGGCTACACCTTC
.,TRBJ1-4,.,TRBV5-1,CASSLDQAHRSGEKLFF,TGCGCCAGCAGCTTGGATCAGGCACATAGATCGGGGGAAAAACTGTTTTTT
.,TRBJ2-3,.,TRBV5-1,CASSLDVGSTDTQYF,TGCGCCAGCAGCTTGGATGTCGGGAGCACAGATACGCAGTATTTT
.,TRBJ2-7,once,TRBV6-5,CASSPGQYYEQYF,TGTGCCAGCAGTCCTGGACAGTACTACGAGCAGTACTTC
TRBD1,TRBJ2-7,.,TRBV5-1,CASSLGQGANSYEQYF,TGCGCCAGCAGCTTGGGACAGGGGGCAAACTCCTACGAGCAGTACTTC
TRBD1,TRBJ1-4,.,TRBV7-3,CASSATGTGNEKLFF,TGTGCCAGCAGCGCCACCGGGACAGGGAATGAAAAACTGTTTTTT
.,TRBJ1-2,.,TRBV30,CAWSAGQLVLYTF,TGTGCCTGGAGTGCAGGACAGCTAGTACTCTACACCTTC
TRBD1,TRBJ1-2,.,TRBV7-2,CASSLTGGGDGYTF,TGTGCCAGCAGCTTGACAGGGGGCGGAGATGGCTACACCTTC
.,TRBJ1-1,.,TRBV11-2,CASSVGWGNTEAFF,TGTGCCAGCAGCGTGGGGTGGGGGAACACTGAAGCTTTCTTT
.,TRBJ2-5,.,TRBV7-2,CASSLRAGKETQYF,TGTGCCAGCAGCTTACGGGCTGGTAAAGAGACCCAGTACTTC
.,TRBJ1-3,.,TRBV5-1,CASSLEWRNTIYF,TGCGCCAGCAGCTTGGAGTGGCGAAACACCATATATTTT
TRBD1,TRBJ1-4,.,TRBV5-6,CASSTDRGEKLFF,TGTGCCAGCAGCACGGACAGGGGGGAAAAACTGTTTTTT
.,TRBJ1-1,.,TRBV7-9,CASSRSSVGGTEAFF,TGTGCCAGCAGCCGATCGTCAGTTGGCGGGACTGAAGCTTTCTTT
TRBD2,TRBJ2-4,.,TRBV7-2,CASSRRGTSGASAKNIQYF,TGTGCCAGCTCAAGGAGGGGGACTAGCGGGGCGTCAGCCAAAAACATTCAGTACTTC
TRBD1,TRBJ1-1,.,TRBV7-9,CASSRGQGQGEGAFF,TGTGCCAGCAGCCGAGGACAGGGGCAAGGGGAAGGTGCTTTCTTT
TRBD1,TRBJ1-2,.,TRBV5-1,CASSPTQGQAGGYTF,TGCGCCAGCAGCCCAACGCAAGGACAGGCGGGTGGCTACACCTTC
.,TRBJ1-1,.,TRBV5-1,CASSLGLPSGDRFF,TGCGCCAGCAGCTTGGGGCTGCCAAGCGGGGATAGGTTCTTT
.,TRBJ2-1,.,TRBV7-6,CASSRVRVDEQFF,TGTGCCAGCAGCCGAGTGCGCGTCGATGAGCAGTTCTTC
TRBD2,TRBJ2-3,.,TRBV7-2,CASSLRLRGGSDTQYF,TGTGCCAGCAGCTTACGCTTACGGGGGGGCTCAGATACGCAGTATTTT
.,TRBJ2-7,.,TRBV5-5,CASSLETTYEQYF,TGTGCCAGCAGCTTGGAAACTACCTACGAGCAGTACTTC
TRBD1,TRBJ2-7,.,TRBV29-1,CSVEDGTGGQYEQYF,TGCAGCGTTGAAGATGGGACAGGGGGCCAGTACGAGCAGTACTTC
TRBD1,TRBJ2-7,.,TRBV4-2,CASSRTTTGENEQYF,TGTGCCAGCAGCCGCACTACGACAGGGGAAAACGAGCAGTACTTC
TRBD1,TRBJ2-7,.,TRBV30,CAWSPTGTGMREQYF,TGTGCCTGGAGTCCGACCGGGACAGGGATGAGGGAGCAGTACTTC
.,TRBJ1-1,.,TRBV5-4,CASSLVGGDTEAFF,TGTGCCAGCAGCTTGGTGGGGGGAGACACTGAAGCTTTCTTT
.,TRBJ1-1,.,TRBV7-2,CASSPTNTEAFF,TGTGCCAGCAGCCCTACTAACACTGAAGCTTTCTTT
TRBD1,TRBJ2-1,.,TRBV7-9,CASSLGPGTGQFF,TGTGCCAGCAGCTTGGGCCCCGGGACAGGGCAGTTCTTC